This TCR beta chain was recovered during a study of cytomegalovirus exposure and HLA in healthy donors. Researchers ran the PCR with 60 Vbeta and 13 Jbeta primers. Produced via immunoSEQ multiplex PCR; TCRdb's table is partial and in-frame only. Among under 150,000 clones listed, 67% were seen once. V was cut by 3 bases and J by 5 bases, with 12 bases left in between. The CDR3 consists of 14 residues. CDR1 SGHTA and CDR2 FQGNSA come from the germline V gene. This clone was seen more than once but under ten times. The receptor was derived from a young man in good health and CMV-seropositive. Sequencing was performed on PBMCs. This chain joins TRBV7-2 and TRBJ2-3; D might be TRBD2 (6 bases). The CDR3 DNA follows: TGTGCCAGCAGCTTTAGCGGACCAGGAGATACGCAGTATTTT. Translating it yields CASSFSGPGDTQYF. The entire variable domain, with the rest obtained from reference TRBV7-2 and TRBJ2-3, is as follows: GAGVSQSPSNKVTEKGKDVELRCDPISGHTALYWYRQSLGQGLEFLIYFQGNSAPDKSGLPSDRFSAERTGGSVSTLTIQRTQQEDSAVYLCASSFSGPGDTQYFGPGTRLTVL.